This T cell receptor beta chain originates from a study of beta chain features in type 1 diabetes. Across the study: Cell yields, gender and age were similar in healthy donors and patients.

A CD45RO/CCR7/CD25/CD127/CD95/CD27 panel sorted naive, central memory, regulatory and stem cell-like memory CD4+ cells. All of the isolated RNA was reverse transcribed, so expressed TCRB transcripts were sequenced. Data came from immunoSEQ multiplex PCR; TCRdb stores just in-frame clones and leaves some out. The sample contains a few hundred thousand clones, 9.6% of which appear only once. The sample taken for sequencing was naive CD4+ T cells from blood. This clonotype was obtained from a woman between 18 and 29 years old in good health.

The CDR3, as DNA: TGTGCCAGCTCAGGGCTAGCGGGAGCCCCATACAATGAGCAGTTCTTC. The encoded protein is CASSGLAGAPYNEQFF. The rearrangement joins TRBV18 to TRBJ2-1; the match to TRBD2 covers 10 bases. The V segment lost 5 bases and the J segment 4 bases; nucleotides outside the gene matches: 8. The CDR3 has 16 residues. Per germline, CDR1 KGHSH and CDR2 LQKENI.